This T cell receptor beta chain is drawn from a study of T cells after yellow fever vaccination. Study outcomes and limitations: Detected again after the booster were most primary-vaccination clones, at 96% CD4 and 70% to 90% CD8.

TCRdb redid the calling of the 5' RACE reads with MiXCR, one entry per CDR3 protein. The sample lists about 320,000 distinct CDR3 sequences, approximately 4% occurring once. This clonotype has at least ten counts. Its target is unknown. The sample in question was PBMCs, obtained 15 days after the yellow fever booster vaccination. The receptor's source is a man aged 18 to 29 who received the YFV17D yellow fever vaccine.

This chain's CDR3 is CASSLSGGPSNEQFF. Written as DNA, the CDR3 is TGCGCCAGCAGCTTGTCGGGGGGCCCTAGCAATGAGCAGTTCTTC. The chain recombines TRBV5-1 with TRBJ2-1; D may be TRBD2 (7 bases). The germline V gene has CDR1 SGHRS and CDR2 YFSETQ. V was clipped by 1 base and J by 6 bases, with 14 bases between them. The CDR3 extends over 15 amino acids.